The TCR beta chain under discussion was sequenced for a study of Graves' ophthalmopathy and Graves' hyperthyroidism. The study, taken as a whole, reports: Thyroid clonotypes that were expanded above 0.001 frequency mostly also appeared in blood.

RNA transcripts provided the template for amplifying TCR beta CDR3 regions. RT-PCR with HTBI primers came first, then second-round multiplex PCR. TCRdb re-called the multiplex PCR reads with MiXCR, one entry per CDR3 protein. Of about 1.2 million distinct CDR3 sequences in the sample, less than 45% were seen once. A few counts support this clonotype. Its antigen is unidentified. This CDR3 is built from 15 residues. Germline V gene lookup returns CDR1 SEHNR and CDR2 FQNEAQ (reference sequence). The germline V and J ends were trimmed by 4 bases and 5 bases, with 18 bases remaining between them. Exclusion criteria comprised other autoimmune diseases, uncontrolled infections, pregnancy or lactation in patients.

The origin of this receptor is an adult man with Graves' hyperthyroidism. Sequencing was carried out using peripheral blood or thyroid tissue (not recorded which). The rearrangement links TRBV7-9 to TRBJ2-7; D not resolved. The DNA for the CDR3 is TGTGCCAGCAGCTCAGGCACGACCTCCTTGGACGAGCAGTACTTC. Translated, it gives CASSSGTTSLDEQYF.